This T cell receptor beta chain was recovered during a study of vaccination effects on CD4 cells after COVID-19. The CDR3 has 12 amino acids. Germline CDR1 is MNHNS and CDR2 is SASEGT. The V and J ends lost 0 bases and 8 bases respectively, with 4 bases between them. Note on this clone: The antigen remains unidentified.

Antigen-specific CD4+ T cells expanded by the ViraFEST assay with viral peptide pools were then sequenced. Subsequent to approximately 9 days of culture, CD4+ T cells were isolated. It was two doses of either the BNT162b2 or mRNA-1273 vaccine that participants received. Cultures had half their medium replaced with IL-2 medium on days 3 and 7. Produced via immunoSEQ multiplex PCR; TCRdb's table is partial and in-frame only. The sample has about 16,000 clones, approximately 70% seen once; the top ten hold over 8.5%. The sequence was obtained from a human donor who received a COVID-19 vaccine. The specimen comprised CD4+ T cells from PBMCs cultured with SARS-CoV-2 spike peptides, sampled after COVID-19 vaccination. The chain uses TRBV6-1 and TRBJ2-2; D not certain. The CDR3 DNA follows: TGTGCCAGCAGTGAAGCAGGGGGGGAGCTGTTTTTT. Translated: CASSEAGGELFF.